The 28 T cell receptor beta chains reported below all come from one sample, sequenced in a study of beta chain features in type 1 diabetes. Their target antigens are unknown. Expressed TCRB transcripts got sequenced, as all isolated RNA was reverse transcribed. Only in-frame clones appear in the TCRdb table, and some are missing; sequencing was by immunoSEQ multiplex PCR. Of 300,000 to 350,000 clones listed, roughly 14% are singletons. Findings and limits, study-wide: In every one of the four CD4+ subsets, TCRB CDR3s were moderately but significantly shorter in Type 1 diabetes patients.

Sequencing was carried out using naive CD4+ T cells from blood. These TCRs come from a woman in her late teens or twenties with type 1 diabetes.

This chain links TRBV5-1 with TRBJ2-7; D gene uncertain. This CDR3 spans 13 amino acids. V lost 0 bases, J lost 7 bases, and 11 bases lay in between. Germline-derived CDR1 and CDR2 are SGHRS and YFSETQ. CDR3 in DNA: TGCGCCAGCAGCTTGGACAGCCCCCAAGAGCAGTACTTC. Translated, it gives CASSLDSPQEQYF.

This clone was observed a handful of times. The chain combines TRBV30 with TRBJ1-1; 8 bases are a match to TRBD1. V dropped 5 bases and J dropped 4; count of bases not matched to a gene: 6. The CDR3 consists of 13 residues. Looked up from germline, CDR1 is GTSNPN and CDR2 is SVGIG (reference sequence). CDR3 nucleotides: TGTGCCTGGCAGGACAGGGCCGGCACTGAAGCTTTCTTT. Its protein product is CAWQDRAGTEAFF.

This clone was detected a few times. The CDR3 sequence: CASSFGRWDRDHNEQFF. For the CDR3, the DNA is TGTGCCAGCAGCTTTGGGAGATGGGACAGGGACCACAATGAGCAGTTCTTC. The chain combines TRBV11-2 with TRBJ2-1, with 9 bases aligning to TRBD1. The J segment lost 5 bases and the V segment lost 3 bases, leaving 11 bases of the junction unmatched. Germline V lookup: CDR1 SGHAT, CDR2 FQNNGV. This CDR3 is 17 amino acids long.

Only a few counts were recorded for this clone. The chain carries TRBV7-9 and TRBJ2-3; D not certain. Germline CDR1 and CDR2: SEHNR and FQNEAQ (reference sequence). CDR3 length: 15 amino acids. V was trimmed by 1 base and J by 3 bases, leaving 11 bases between them. CDR3 coding DNA: TGTGCCAGCAGCTTAGTCCGGCCTAGAACAGATACGCAGTATTTT. Protein: CASSLVRPRTDTQYF.

This clone was observed a few times. V is TRBV15 and J is TRBJ2-5, with D possibly matching TRBD2 (5 bases). This CDR3 comprises 15 residues. V lost 0 bases and J lost 2, with 10 bases in between. The V gene's germline CDR1 is LNHNV and CDR2 YYDKDF (reference sequence). Written as DNA, the CDR3 is TGTGCCACCAGCAGAGATCCTAGCCTTCAAGAGACCCAGTACTTC. Its protein product is CATSRDPSLQETQYF.

This chain joins TRBV14 and TRBJ1-2; D not resolved. Trimming pared 0 bases from V and 3 bases from J, leaving 5 bases between. This CDR3 region has 13 residues. CDR1 and CDR2 (germline): SGHDN, FVKESK. CDR3 loop: CASSQDPDYGYTF. As DNA, the CDR3 is TGTGCCAGCAGCCAAGATCCCGACTATGGCTACACCTTC.

This clone was detected only a few times. The chain uses TRBV30 and TRBJ1-2, with D maybe TRBD1 (5 bases). The CDR3 runs 12 residues. V lost 2 bases and J 8 bases, leaving 12 bases between the germline ends. Germline V gene lookup returns CDR1 GTSNPN and CDR2 SVGIG (reference sequence). The CDR3 nucleotides are TGTGCCTGGAGTCCACAGGAGAAAGGCTACACCTTC. This codes for CAWSPQEKGYTF.

The chain employs TRBV19 and TRBJ2-1; D is possibly TRBD2 (6 bases). The ends were cut back, 2 bases at V and 2 bases at J, with 10 bases in the middle. Germline values: CDR1 LNHDA, CDR2 SQIVND (reference sequence). The CDR3 spans 15 residues. Here the CDR3 DNA reads TGTGCCAGTAGTATACTAGCGCCGACCTACAATGAGCAGTTCTTC. This sequence encodes CASSILAPTYNEQFF.

The chain has TRBV20-1 and TRBJ1-1; 7 nucleotides match TRBD1. In germline, CDR1 is DFQATT, CDR2 SNEGSKA (reference sequence). V shed 5 bases, J shed 4 bases, and the junction held 1 base outside the gene matches. The CDR3 consists of 11 residues. Here the CDR3 DNA reads TGCAGTGCTGGACAGGTCACTGAAGCTTTCTTT. This gives the protein CSAGQVTEAFF.

This clone was observed many times. The CDR3 DNA follows: TGCAGCGGGGGACAGGGATACGAGCAGTACTTC. It codes for CSGGQGYEQYF. The rearrangement links TRBV29-1 to TRBJ2-7; 9 bases are shared with TRBD1. The ends lost 7 bases at V and 4 bases at J; junction bases unmatched: 2. Germline CDR1 and CDR2: SQVTM and ANQGSEA. The CDR3 contains 11 residues.

The V and J genes are TRBV5-6 and TRBJ2-1; no clear D gene. The CDR3 loop spans 13 amino acids. V shed 3 bases and J shed 5 bases, with 9 bases lying between them. Germline CDR1 is SGHDT and CDR2 is YYEEEE. The CDR3 DNA is TGTGCCAGCAGCTGGGTAACTAACAATGAGCAGTTCTTC. It is translated as CASSWVTNNEQFF.

This clone was seen a handful of times. This rearrangement joins TRBV10-3 to TRBJ2-7; 9 bases align to TRBD1. This CDR3 has 13 amino acids. Trimming took 1 base from V and 9 from J; bases not matched to a gene: 4. Germline lookup yields CDR1 ENHRY and CDR2 SYGVKD. Here the CDR3 reads CAISEWDRDLQYV. In nucleotides, the CDR3 is TGTGCCATCAGTGAGTGGGACAGGGACCTGCAGTACGTC.

This clone was observed a handful of times. V usage is TRBV28 and J usage is TRBJ2-3, with D possibly matching TRBD1 (7 bases). CDR3 length: 13 amino acids. Germline V gene sequence: CDR1 MDHEN, CDR2 SYDVKM. V lost 7 bases to trimming and J lost 8 bases, with 16 bases between them. The CDR3 bases are TGTGCCAGCACCTCGGAGGGGGCAGGTACGCAGTATTTT. Translating it yields CASTSEGAGTQYF.

The chain has TRBV4-3 and TRBJ2-1; 11 bases fit TRBD2. Germline V gene sequence: CDR1 LGHNA, CDR2 YSLEER. This CDR3 comprises 17 residues. The V and J ends lost 1 base and 4 bases, in that order; junction bases with no gene match: 6. DNA for the CDR3: TGCGCCAGCAGCCAAGCCCCGGGACTAGCGGTATACAATGAGCAGTTCTTC. Translating gives CASSQAPGLAVYNEQFF.

On this clone: Other DNA sequences in this specimen translate into the identical CDR3. The chain uses TRBV6-5 and TRBJ2-5; D uncertain. The V end lost 6 bases, the J end lost 2 bases, and 4 bases lay between the germline ends. The CDR3 is 11 amino acids. Germline CDR1 reads MNHEY; CDR2 reads SVGAGI. The CDR3 region has the DNA TGTGCCAGCAGACTTCAAGAGACCCAGTACTTC. Translation gives CASRLQETQYF.

The chain joins TRBV19 to TRBJ2-1; 10 positions agree with TRBD2. Germline lookup yields CDR1 LNHDA and CDR2 SQIVND (reference sequence). The V segment lost 6 bases and the J segment 6 bases; nucleotides outside the gene matches: 11. The CDR3 totals 16 residues. The CDR3 sequence: CASRNPPGLAPNEQFF. Here the CDR3 DNA reads TGTGCCAGTAGAAATCCCCCGGGACTAGCGCCCAATGAGCAGTTCTTC.

A few counts support this clone. V gene TRBV4-3 combines with J gene TRBJ2-2; D remains ambiguous. CDR1 and CDR2 from the germline V gene are LGHNA and YSLEER. The CDR3 length is 16 residues. The ends were cut back, 0 bases at V and 1 base at J, with 9 bases in the middle. Here the CDR3 reads CASSQEGGLNTGELFF. The DNA of the CDR3 is TGCGCCAGCAGCCAAGAAGGCGGCCTGAACACCGGGGAGCTGTTTTTT.

This chain joins TRBV30 and TRBJ2-7; either TRBD1 or TRBD2 may supply D (5 bases each). This CDR3 is 13 amino acids long. Germline V gene sequence: CDR1 GTSNPN, CDR2 SVGIG (reference sequence). The V end was cut by 0 bases, the J end by 7 bases, with 13 bases between. Here the CDR3 reads CAWSVGRTREQYV. The CDR3 DNA is TGTGCCTGGAGTGTGGGACGGACACGGGAGCAGTACGTC.

As to this clone: Other DNA sequences in this sample translate to the same CDR3. This chain uses TRBV7-2 with TRBJ2-3, with 7 bases matching TRBD1. CDR1 and CDR2 (germline): SGHTA, FQGNSA. This CDR3 contains 14 residues. V gave up 5 bases and J gave up 0 bases; unmatched junction bases: 2. The CDR3 is CASSVTGSTDTQYF. The CDR3 coding sequence is TGTGCCAGCAGCGTGACAGGGAGCACAGATACGCAGTATTTT.

The genes are TRBV5-6 and TRBJ2-1; D might be TRBD2 (7 bases). Germline values: CDR1 SGHDT, CDR2 YYEEEE. Trimming took off 7 bases at V and 5 bases at J, with 22 bases between the two ends. This CDR3 has 16 amino acids. CDR3 nucleotide sequence: TGTGCCAGCGCCCTTCCAGGGGCGGGAGCAGACAATGAGCAGTTCTTC. Amino acids: CASALPGAGADNEQFF. The whole variable domain, remainder taken from reference TRBV5-6 and TRBJ2-1, is DAGVTQSPTHLIKTRGQQVTLRCSPKSGHDTVSWYQQALGQGPQFIFQYYEEEERQRGNFPDRFSGHQFPNYSSELNVNALLLGDSALYLCASALPGAGADNEQFFGPGTRLTVL.

This clone has more than one count but fewer than ten. This chain connects TRBV5-4 to TRBJ2-5; 16 bases agree with TRBD2. CDR1 and CDR2 (germline): SGHNT, YYREEE (reference sequence). The CDR3 contains 17 residues. The ends lost 4 bases at V and 5 bases at J; junction bases unmatched: 8. CDR3 amino acids: CASSPGTSGRASETQYF. The CDR3 coding sequence is TGTGCCAGCAGCCCCGGGACTAGCGGGAGGGCCTCGGAGACCCAGTACTTC.

CDR3: CASGPGQGNNQPQHF. The CDR3 DNA reads as TGTGCCAGCGGTCCGGGACAGGGGAACAATCAGCCCCAGCATTTT. This chain links TRBV6-5 with TRBJ1-5; 10 bases agree with TRBD1. Germline values: CDR1 MNHEY, CDR2 SVGAGI. This CDR3 spans 15 amino acids. Trimming took 8 bases from V and 3 from J; bases not matched to a gene: 7.

This clone was found a few times. The V gene is TRBV19, the J gene TRBJ2-5; 9 bases fit TRBD1. V lost 9 bases to trimming and J lost 4 bases; unmatched junction nucleotides: 12. This CDR3 spans 15 amino acids. The germline V gene encodes CDR1 LNHDA and CDR2 SQIVND (reference sequence). In DNA form, the CDR3 reads TGTGCCAGCACCTCCGGGACAGGGTCGCGAGAGACCCAGTACTTC. This translates into CASTSGTGSRETQYF.

This chain uses TRBV7-9 with TRBJ2-3; tentative D call: TRBD2 (7 bases). Germline CDR1 reads SEHNR; CDR2 reads FQNEAQ (reference sequence). This CDR3 has 16 residues. Trimming cost V 5 bases and J 0 bases, with 15 bases left between them. The CDR3: CASSPRGGASTDTQYF. CDR3 nucleotide sequence: TGTGCCAGCAGCCCCAGAGGGGGGGCCAGCACAGATACGCAGTATTTT.

This chain joins TRBV5-4 and TRBJ2-5; 9 bases align to TRBD1. The CDR3 spans 14 residues. The V gene's germline CDR1 is SGHNT and CDR2 YYREEE (reference sequence). Trimming at V came to 3 bases and at J to 5 bases, leaving 5 bases not matched to a gene. The CDR3 region has the DNA TGTGCCAGCAGCTCAGGACAGGGGTGGGAGACCCAGTACTTC. The encoded protein is CASSSGQGWETQYF.

The table lists this clone with a few counts. The chain is built from TRBV5-1 and TRBJ2-1, with a possible D match to TRBD1 (6 bases). In germline, CDR1 is SGHRS, CDR2 YFSETQ. V dropped 3 bases and J dropped 8 bases, with 18 bases sitting between them. The CDR3 sequence is 15 residues long. The CDR3 DNA reads as TGCGCCAGCAGCTCCGGACAGAGAAAGATGGATGAGCAGTTCTTC. Its translation is CASSSGQRKMDEQFF.

This clone was detected only a few times. V is TRBV5-4 and J is TRBJ2-3; 7 nucleotides line up with TRBD2. Germline values: CDR1 SGHNT, CDR2 YYREEE (reference sequence). The trim removed 1 base at V and 6 bases at J, leaving 11 bases unmatched. The length of the CDR3 is 16 residues. CDR3 nucleotide sequence: TGTGCCAGCAGCTTGCCTGCGGGGGAGGGTGAGGATACGCAGTATTTT. The encoded protein is CASSLPAGEGEDTQYF.

J is TRBJ2-1 and V is TRBV28; tentative D call: TRBD1 (6 bases). The CDR3 covers 16 residues. Trimming removed 3 bases from V and 1 base from J, with 13 bases in between. Germline lookup yields CDR1 MDHEN and CDR2 SYDVKM. DNA for the CDR3: TGTGCCAGCAGTTTGCCGACAGGTCTTTCCTACAATGAGCAGTTCTTC. Amino acids: CASSLPTGLSYNEQFF.